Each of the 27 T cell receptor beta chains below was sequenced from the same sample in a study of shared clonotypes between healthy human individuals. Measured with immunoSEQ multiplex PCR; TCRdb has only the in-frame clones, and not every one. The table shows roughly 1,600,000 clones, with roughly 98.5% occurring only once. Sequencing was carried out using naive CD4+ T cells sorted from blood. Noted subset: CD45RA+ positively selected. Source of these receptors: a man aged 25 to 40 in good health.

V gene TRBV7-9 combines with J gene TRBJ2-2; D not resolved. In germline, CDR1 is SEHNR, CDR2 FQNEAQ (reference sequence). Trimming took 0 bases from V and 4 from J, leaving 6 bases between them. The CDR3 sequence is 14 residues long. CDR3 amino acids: CASSLAIPTGELFF. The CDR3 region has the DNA TGTGCCAGCAGCTTAGCAATCCCCACCGGGGAGCTGTTTTTT.

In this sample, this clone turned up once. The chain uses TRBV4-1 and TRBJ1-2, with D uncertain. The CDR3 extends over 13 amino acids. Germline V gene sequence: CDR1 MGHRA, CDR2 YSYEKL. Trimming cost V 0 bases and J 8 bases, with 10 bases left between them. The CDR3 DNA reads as TGCGCCAGCAGCCAAGAGAAGAGGGTCGGCTACACCTTC. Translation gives CASSQEKRVGYTF.

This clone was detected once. The CDR3 DNA is TGTGCCAGCAGCTTAGACCCTAGCAGTAATGAGCAGTTCTTC. Its protein product is CASSLDPSSNEQFF. V and J are TRBV11-3 and TRBJ2-1; a weak D match, TRBD2 (5 bases). Germline V gene data show CDR1 as SGHNT and CDR2 as YENEEA. Trimming left V 0 bases short and J 7 bases short, with 10 bases between. This CDR3 contains 14 residues.

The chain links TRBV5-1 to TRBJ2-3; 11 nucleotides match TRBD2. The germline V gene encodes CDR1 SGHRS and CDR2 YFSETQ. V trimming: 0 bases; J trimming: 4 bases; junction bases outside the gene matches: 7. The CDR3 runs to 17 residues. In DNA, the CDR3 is TGCGCCAGCAGCTTGGCTGGTCTAGCGGGAGGTGCAGATACGCAGTATTTT. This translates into CASSLAGLAGGADTQYF.

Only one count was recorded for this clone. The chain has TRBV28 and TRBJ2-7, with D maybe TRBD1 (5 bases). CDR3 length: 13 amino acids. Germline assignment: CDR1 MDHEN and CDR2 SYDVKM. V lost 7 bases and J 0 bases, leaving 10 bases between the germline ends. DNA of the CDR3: TGTGCCAGCAACCACAGGAGCTCCTACGAGCAGTACTTC. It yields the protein CASNHRSSYEQYF.

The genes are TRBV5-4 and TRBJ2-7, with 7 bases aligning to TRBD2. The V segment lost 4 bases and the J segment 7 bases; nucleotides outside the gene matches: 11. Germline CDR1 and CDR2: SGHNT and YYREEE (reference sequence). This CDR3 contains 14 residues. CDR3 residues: CASSLPFAGEEQYF. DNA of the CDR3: TGTGCCAGCAGCCTCCCTTTTGCGGGAGAGGAGCAGTACTTC.

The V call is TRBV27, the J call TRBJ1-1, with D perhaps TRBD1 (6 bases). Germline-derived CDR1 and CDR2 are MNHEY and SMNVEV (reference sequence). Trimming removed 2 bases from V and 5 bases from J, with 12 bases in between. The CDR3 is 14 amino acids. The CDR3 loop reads CASSLGQGWTEAFF. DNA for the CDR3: TGTGCCAGCAGTTTAGGGCAGGGGTGGACTGAAGCTTTCTTT.

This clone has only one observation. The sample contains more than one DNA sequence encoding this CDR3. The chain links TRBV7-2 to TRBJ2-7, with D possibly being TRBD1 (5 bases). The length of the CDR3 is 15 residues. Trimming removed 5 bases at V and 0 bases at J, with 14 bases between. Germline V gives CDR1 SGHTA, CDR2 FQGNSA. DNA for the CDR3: TGTGCCAGCAGCCGGCTGGCAGGGTCCTCCTACGAGCAGTACTTC. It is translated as CASSRLAGSSYEQYF.

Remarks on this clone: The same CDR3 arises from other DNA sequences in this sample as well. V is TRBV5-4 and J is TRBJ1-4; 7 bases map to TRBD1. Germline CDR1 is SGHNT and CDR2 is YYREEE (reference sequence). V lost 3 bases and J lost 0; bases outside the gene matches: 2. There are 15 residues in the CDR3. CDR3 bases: TGTGCCAGCAGCTCTACAGGGGCAACTAATGAAAAACTGTTTTTT. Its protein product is CASSSTGATNEKLFF.

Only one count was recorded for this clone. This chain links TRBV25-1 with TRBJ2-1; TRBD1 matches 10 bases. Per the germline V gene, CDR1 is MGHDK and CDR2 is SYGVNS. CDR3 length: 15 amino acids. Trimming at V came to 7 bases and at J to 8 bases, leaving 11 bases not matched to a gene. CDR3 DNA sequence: TGTGCCAGCAACCGGGACAGGGGTACAGGGGATGAGCAGTTCTTC. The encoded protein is CASNRDRGTGDEQFF.

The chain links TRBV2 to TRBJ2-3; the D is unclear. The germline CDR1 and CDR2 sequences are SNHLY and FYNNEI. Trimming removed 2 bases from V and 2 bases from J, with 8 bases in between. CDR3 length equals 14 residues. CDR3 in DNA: TGTGCCAGCAGTGAAAACCAGGTCACAGATACGCAGTATTTT. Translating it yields CASSENQVTDTQYF.

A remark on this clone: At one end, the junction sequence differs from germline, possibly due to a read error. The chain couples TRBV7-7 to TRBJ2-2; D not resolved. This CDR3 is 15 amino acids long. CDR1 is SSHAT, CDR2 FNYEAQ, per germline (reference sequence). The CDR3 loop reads CASSLVVGKTGELFF. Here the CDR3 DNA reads TGTGCTAGCAGCTTAGTAGTTGGGAAGACCGGGGAGCTGTTTTTT.

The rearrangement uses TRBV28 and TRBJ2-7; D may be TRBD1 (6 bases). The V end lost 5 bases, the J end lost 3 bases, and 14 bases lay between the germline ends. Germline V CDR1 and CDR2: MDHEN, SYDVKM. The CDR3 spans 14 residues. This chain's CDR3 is CASSITGSHYEQYF. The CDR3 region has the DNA TGTGCCAGCAGTATTACAGGGTCCCACTACGAGCAGTACTTC. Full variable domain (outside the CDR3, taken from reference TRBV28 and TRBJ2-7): DVKVTQSSRYLVKRTGEKVFLECVQDMDHENMFWYRQDPGLGLRLIYFSYDVKMKEKGDIPEGYSVSREKKERFSLILESASTNQTSMYLCASSITGSHYEQYFGPGTRLTVT.

CDR3 protein: CASSLTPLKETQYF. The CDR3 DNA is TGTGCCAGCTCGCTGACGCCTTTAAAAGAGACCCAGTACTTC. V is TRBV18 and J is TRBJ2-5; D is unclear. The germline V and J ends were trimmed by 6 bases and 3 bases, with 14 bases remaining between them. This CDR3 comprises 14 residues. Germline CDR1 and CDR2: KGHSH and LQKENI.

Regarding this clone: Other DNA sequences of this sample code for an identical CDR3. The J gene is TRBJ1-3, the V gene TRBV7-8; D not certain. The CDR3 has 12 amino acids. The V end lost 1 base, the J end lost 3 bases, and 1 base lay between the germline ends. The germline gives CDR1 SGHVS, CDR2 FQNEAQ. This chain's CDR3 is CASSLGGNTIYF. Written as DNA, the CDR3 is TGTGCCAGCAGCTTAGGTGGAAACACCATATATTTT.

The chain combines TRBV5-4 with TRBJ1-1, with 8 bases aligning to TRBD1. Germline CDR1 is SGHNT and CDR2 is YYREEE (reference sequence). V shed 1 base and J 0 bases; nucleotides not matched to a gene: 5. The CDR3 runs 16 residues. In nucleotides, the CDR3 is TGTGCCAGCAGCTTGCAGGGGGCAGGGATGAACACTGAAGCTTTCTTT. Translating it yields CASSLQGAGMNTEAFF.

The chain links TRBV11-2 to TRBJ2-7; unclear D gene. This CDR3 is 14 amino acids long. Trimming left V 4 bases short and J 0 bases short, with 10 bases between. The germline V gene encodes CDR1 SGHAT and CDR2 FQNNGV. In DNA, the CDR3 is TGTGCCAGCAGCTCAGACGGGTACTCCTACGAGCAGTACTTC. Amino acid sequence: CASSSDGYSYEQYF.

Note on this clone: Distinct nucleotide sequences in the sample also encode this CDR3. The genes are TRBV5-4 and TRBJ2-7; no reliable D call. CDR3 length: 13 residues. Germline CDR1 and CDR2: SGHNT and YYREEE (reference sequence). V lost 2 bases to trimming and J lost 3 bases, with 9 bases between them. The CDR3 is CASSLGLDYEQYF. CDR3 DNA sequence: TGTGCCAGCAGCTTAGGGCTGGACTACGAGCAGTACTTC.

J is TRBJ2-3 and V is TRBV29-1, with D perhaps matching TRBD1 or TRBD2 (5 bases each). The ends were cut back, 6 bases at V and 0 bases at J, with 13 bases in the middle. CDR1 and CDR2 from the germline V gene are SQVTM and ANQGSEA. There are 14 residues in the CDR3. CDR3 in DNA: TGCAGCGTGGGGGTCTGGGGGAGCACAGATACGCAGTATTTT. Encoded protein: CSVGVWGSTDTQYF.

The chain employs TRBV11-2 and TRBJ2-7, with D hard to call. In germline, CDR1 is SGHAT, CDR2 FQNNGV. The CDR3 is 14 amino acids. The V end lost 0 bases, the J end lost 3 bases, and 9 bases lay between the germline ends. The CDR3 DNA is TGTGCCAGCAGCTTAGACCGTATATACTACGAGCAGTACTTC. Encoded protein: CASSLDRIYYEQYF.

This CDR3 reads CASSLVPSGHQETQYF. The CDR3 nucleotides are TGTGCCAGCAGCTTGGTGCCTAGCGGACACCAAGAGACCCAGTACTTC. This chain connects TRBV5-4 to TRBJ2-5; 7 nucleotides match TRBD2. The CDR3 runs 16 residues. The germline V gene encodes CDR1 SGHNT and CDR2 YYREEE (reference sequence). J lost 0 bases, V lost 0 bases, and 5 bases had no gene match. Variable domain in full (rest from reference TRBV5-4 and TRBJ2-5): ETGVTQSPTHLIKTRGQQVTLRCSSQSGHNTVSWYQQALGQGPQFIFQYYREEENGRGNFPPRFSGLQFPNYSSELNVNALELDDSALYLCASSLVPSGHQETQYFGPGTRLLVL.

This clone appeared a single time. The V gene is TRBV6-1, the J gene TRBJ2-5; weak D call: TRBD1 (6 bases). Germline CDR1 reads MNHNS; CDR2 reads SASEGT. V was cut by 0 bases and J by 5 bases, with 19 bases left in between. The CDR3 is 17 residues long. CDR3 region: CASSEASTGVRVETQYF. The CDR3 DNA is TGTGCCAGCAGTGAAGCATCGACAGGAGTTCGGGTGGAGACCCAGTACTTC.

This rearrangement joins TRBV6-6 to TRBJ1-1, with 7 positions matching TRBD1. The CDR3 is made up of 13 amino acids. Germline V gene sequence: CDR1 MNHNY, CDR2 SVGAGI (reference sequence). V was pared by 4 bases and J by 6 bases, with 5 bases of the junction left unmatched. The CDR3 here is CASSLRQGAEAFF. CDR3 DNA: TGTGCCAGCAGTTTAAGACAGGGCGCTGAAGCTTTCTTT.

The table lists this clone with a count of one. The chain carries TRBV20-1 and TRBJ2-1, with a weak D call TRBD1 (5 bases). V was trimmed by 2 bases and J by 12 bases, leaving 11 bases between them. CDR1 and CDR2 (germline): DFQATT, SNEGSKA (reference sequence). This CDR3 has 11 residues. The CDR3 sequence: CSARPGSRQFF. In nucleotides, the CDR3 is TGCAGTGCTAGACCAGGGTCCCGGCAGTTCTTC.

This CDR3 is CSVGQTRRSEAFF. Written as DNA, the CDR3 is TGCAGCGTGGGACAGACAAGGAGGTCTGAAGCTTTCTTT. The chain joins TRBV29-1 to TRBJ1-1, with 7 positions matching TRBD1. This CDR3 contains 13 residues. Looked up from germline, CDR1 is SQVTM and CDR2 is ANQGSEA. The V and J ends lost 6 bases and 6 bases, in that order; junction bases with no gene match: 10.

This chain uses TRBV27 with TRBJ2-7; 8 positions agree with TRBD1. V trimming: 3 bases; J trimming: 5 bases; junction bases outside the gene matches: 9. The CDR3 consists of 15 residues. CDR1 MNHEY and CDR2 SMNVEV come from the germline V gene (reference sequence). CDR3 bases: TGTGCCAGCAGTTTTGCAGGGGGCAGGATCGACGAGCAGTACTTC. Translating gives CASSFAGGRIDEQYF.

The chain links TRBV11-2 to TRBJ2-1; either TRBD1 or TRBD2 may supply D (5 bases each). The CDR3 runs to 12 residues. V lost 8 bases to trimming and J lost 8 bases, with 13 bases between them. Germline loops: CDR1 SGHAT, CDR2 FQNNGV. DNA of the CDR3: TGTGCCAGCGGCCAAAGGGGAGATGAGCAGTTCTTC. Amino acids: CASGQRGDEQFF.